This T cell receptor beta chain was identified during a study of regulatory T cells in long-lasting Graves disease. Both iRepertoire HTBI primers and Arm-PCR of CDR3 regions were used to build the TCR beta libraries. TCRdb recomputed calls from the multiplex PCR reads with MiXCR, one row per CDR3 protein. The table lists about 540,000 distinct CDR3 sequences, less than 15% of them singletons. The study, taken as a whole, reports: Relative to newly diagnosed Graves' patients, persistent ones had lower TCR diversity. TRBV28 was favored in persistent disease, as were TRBJ1-2 and TRBJ2-5. Since the sample size was small, accuracy may have been reduced.

This clonotype was found many times. The target antigen is unknown. CDR3 length equals 15 residues. Trimming removed 5 bases at V and 5 bases at J, with 16 bases between. Germline CDR1 and CDR2: SGHTA and FQGNSA. Time point denoted: newly diagnosed GD, antithyroid drugs for less than 3 months. The authors made the TCR library using RNA they extracted from PBMCs. These data also featured in a second study, about T cells in Graves' hyperthyroidism and ophthalmopathy.

This clonotype was sampled from a man aged 30-40 years with Graves disease. The chain couples TRBV7-2 to TRBJ1-5; D is perhaps TRBD1 (6 bases). The material was peripheral blood mononuclear cells (PBMCs), obtained at new diagnosis, from a patient treated with antithyroid drugs. CDR3: CASSITGFADQPQHF. CDR3 in DNA: TGTGCCAGCAGCATAACAGGGTTCGCGGATCAGCCCCAGCATTTT.